This T cell receptor beta chain was obtained from a study of human T cells and chemical hapten exposure. Background on the study: Patients, mostly women, had alopecia areata, alopecia totalis or alopecia universalis.

The CDR3 is 14 residues long. From germline, CDR1 is LNHDA and CDR2 SQIVND (reference sequence). Trimming took 3 bases from V and 0 from J, leaving 5 bases between them. This clonotype was seen at least ten times. Its antigen is still unknown. TCRdb re-analysed the RACE reads in MiXCR, keeping a single row per CDR3 protein. The repertoire includes approximately 71,000 distinct CDR3 sequences, 11% of them detected once, and more than 1.3% sits in the top ten. Time point indicated: patch test 3, about 24 weeks after DPC sensitization. This sample's treatment: therapeutic diphenylcyclopropenone sensitization with weekly scalp DPC. General observations from the study: Once DPC sensitization occurred, TCRs above 1 in 1000 frequency showed no change.

This receptor was identified in a woman between 50 and 59 years old with alopecia areata. Some clones in this sample may be carry-over from other donors' samples. The chain couples TRBV19 to TRBJ1-4; no clear D gene. The sequenced sample was whole blood, obtained in connection with sensitization to the hapten diphenylcyclopropenone (DPC). CDR3 nucleotide sequence: TGTGCCAGTAGTATGGGAGCAACTAATGAAAAACTGTTTTTT. As protein: CASSMGATNEKLFF.